What follows are 2 T cell receptor beta chains derived from one specimen sequenced in a study of early T cells in non-severe SARS-CoV-2 infection. MiXCR was run by TCRdb on the 5' RACE reads, yielding one entry per CDR3 protein. The sample yields tens of thousands of distinct CDR3 sequences, 8.5% to 10% seen once. The specimen sequenced was whole blood. These receptor sequences come from an adult who was a healthcare worker with PCR-confirmed SARS-CoV-2 infection or an uninfected control (not recorded which).

The sample holds a few counts of this clonotype. The V gene is TRBV12-3 or TRBV12-4, the J gene TRBJ1-2; D unresolved. The CDR3 spans 12 residues. The V gene lost 5 bases and the J gene lost 7 bases, with 11 bases spanning the gap. In DNA form, the CDR3 reads TGTGCCAGCAGTCCAAGACGGTCTGGCTACACCTTC. It specifies CASSPRRSGYTF.

V usage is TRBV14 and J usage is TRBJ1-4, with D unresolved. V gave up 3 bases and J gave up 8 bases, with 13 bases separating them. The germline CDR1 and CDR2 sequences are SGHDN and FVKESK. The CDR3 runs to 14 residues. The CDR3 region is CASSQIGRSEKLFF. The DNA for the CDR3 is TGTGCCAGCAGCCAGATAGGCCGCTCCGAAAAACTGTTTTTT.